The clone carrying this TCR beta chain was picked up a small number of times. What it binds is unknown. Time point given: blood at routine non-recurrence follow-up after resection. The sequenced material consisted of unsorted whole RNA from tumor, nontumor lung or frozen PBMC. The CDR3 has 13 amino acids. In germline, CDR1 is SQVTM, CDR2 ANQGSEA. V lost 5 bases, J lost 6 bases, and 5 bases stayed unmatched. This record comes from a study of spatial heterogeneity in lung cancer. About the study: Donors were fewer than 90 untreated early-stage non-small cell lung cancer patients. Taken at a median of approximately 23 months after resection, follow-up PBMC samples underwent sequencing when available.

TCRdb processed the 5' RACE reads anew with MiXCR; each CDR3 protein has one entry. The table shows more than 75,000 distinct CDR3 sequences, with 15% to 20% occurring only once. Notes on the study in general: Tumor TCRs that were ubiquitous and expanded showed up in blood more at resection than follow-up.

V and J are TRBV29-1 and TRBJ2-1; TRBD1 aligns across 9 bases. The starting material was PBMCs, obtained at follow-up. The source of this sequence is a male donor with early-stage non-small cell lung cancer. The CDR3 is CSVLQGAVNEQFF. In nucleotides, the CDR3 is TGCAGCGTTTTACAGGGGGCGGTCAATGAGCAGTTCTTC.